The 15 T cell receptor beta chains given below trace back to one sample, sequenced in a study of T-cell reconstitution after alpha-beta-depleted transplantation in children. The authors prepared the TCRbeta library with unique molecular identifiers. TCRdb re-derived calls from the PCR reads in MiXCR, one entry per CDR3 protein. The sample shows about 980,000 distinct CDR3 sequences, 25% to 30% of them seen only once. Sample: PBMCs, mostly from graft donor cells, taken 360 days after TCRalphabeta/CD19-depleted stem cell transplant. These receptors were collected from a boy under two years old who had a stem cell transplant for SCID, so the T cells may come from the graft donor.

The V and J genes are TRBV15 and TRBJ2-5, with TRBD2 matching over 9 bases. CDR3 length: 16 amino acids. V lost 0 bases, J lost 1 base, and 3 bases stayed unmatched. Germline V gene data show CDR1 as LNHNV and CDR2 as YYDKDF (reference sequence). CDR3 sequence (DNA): TGTGCCACCAGCAGAGATATACTAGCGGGCCAAGAGACCCAGTACTTC. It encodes CATSRDILAGQETQYF.

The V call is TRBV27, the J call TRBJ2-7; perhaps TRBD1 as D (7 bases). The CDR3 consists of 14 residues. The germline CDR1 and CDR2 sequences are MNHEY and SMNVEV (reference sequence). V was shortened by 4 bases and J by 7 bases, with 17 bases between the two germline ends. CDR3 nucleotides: TGTGCCAGCAGTTCCCTGGAGGGGGCGGGGGAGCAGTACTTC. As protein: CASSSLEGAGEQYF.

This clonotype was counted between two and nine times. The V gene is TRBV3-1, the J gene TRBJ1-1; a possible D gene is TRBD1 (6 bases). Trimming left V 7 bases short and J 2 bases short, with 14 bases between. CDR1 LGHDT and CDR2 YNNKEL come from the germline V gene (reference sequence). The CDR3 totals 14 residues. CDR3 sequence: CASTRGDTNTEAFF. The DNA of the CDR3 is TGTGCCAGCACTCGTGGGGACACTAACACTGAAGCTTTCTTT.

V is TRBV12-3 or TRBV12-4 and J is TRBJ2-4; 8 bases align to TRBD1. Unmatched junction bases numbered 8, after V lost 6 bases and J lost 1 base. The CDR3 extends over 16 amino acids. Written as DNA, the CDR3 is TGTGCCAGCAGCCCCTGGACAGGGCAGGCCAAAAACATTCAGTACTTC. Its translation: CASSPWTGQAKNIQYF.

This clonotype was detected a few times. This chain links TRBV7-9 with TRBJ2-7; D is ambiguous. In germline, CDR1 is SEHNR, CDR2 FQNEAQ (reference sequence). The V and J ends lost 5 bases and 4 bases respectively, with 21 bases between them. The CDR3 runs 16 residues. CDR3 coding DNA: TGTGCCAGCAGCCCTACCGGATTTACTTGGCGGTACGAGCAGTACTTC. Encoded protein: CASSPTGFTWRYEQYF.

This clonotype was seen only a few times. CDR3 sequence: CASSFGRLSSGANVLTF. DNA for the CDR3: TGTGCCAGCAGCTTTGGCAGACTGAGCTCTGGGGCCAACGTCCTGACTTTC. The chain links TRBV13 to TRBJ2-6; D gene uncertain. The CDR3 spans 17 residues. The V gene's germline CDR1 is PRHDT and CDR2 FYEKMQ (reference sequence). V was pared by 3 bases and J by 0 bases, with 12 bases between. Combining the CDR3 with reference TRBV13 and TRBJ2-6 gives the whole variable domain AAGVIQSPRHLIKEKRETATLKCYPIPRHDTVYWYQQGPGQDPQFLISFYEKMQSDKGSIPDRFSAQQFSDYHSELNMSSLELGDSALYFCASSFGRLSSGANVLTFGAGSRLTVL.

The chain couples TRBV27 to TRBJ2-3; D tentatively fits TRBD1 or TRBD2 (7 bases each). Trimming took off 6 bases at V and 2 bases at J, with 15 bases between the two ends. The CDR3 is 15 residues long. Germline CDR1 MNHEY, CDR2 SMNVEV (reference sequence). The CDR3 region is CASRRGGQYTDTQYF. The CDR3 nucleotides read TGTGCCAGCAGGAGGGGGGGACAGTACACAGATACGCAGTATTTT.

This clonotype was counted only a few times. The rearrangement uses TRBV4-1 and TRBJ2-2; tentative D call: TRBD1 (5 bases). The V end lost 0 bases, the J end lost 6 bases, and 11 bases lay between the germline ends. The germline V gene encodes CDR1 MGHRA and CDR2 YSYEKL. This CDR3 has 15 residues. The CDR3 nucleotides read TGCGCCAGCAGCCAAGATGCGCCAGGGCCCGGGGAGCTGTTTTTT. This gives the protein CASSQDAPGPGELFF.

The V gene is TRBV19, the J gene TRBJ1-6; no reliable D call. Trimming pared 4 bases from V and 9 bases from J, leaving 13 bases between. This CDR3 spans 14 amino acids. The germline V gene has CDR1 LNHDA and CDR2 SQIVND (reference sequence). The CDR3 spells CASSTGTVGSPLHF. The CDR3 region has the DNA TGTGCCAGTAGTACGGGAACAGTAGGTTCACCCCTCCACTTT. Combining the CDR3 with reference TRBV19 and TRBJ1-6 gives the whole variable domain DGGITQSPKYLFRKEGQNVTLSCEQNLNHDAMYWYRQDPGQGLRLIYYSQIVNDFQKGDIAEGYSVSREKKESFPLTVTSAQKNPTAFYLCASSTGTVGSPLHFGNGTRLTVT.

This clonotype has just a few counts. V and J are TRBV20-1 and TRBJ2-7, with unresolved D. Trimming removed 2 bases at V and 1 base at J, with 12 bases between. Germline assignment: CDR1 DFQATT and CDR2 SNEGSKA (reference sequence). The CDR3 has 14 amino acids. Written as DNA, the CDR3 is TGCAGTGCTAGAATCGCTGAGGAATCCTACGAGCAGTACTTC. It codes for CSARIAEESYEQYF.

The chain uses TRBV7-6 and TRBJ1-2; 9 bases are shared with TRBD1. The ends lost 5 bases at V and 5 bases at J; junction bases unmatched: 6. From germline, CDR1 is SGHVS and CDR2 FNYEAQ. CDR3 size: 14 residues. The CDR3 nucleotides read TGTGCCAGCAGCCGAACGACAGGGGGGTATGGCTACACCTTC. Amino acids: CASSRTTGGYGYTF.

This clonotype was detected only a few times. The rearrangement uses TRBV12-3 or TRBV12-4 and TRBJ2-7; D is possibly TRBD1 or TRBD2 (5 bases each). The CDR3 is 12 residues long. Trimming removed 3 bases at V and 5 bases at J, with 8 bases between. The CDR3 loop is CASSLMGDEQYF. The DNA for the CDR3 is TGTGCCAGCAGTTTGATGGGGGACGAGCAGTACTTC.

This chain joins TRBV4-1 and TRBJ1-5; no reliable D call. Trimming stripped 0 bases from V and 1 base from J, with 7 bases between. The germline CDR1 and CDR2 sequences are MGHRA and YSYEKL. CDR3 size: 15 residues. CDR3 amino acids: CASSQDSRSNQPQHF. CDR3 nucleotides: TGCGCCAGCAGCCAAGATAGCAGGAGCAATCAGCCCCAGCATTTT.

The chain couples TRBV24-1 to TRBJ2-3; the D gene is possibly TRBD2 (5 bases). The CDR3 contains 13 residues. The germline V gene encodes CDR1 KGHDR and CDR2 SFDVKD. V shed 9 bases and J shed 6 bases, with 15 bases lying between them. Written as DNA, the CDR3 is TGTGCCACCCGAGGGCAAATCGGGGATACGCAGTATTTT. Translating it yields CATRGQIGDTQYF.

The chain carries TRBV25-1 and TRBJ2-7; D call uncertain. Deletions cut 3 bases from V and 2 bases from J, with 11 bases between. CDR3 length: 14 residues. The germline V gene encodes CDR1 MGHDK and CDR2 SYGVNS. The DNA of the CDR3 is TGTGCCAGCAGTGAGGGTCGACCGCCCTACGAGCAGTACTTC. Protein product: CASSEGRPPYEQYF.